The 32 T cell receptor beta chains listed next were all sequenced from one sample in a study of CD8 T cells in ankylosing spondylitis. MiXCR was run by TCRdb on the 5' RACE reads, yielding one entry per CDR3 protein. The sample comprises about 210,000 distinct CDR3 sequences, 7.5% to 9.5% of which are singletons, and roughly 5% rests with the top ten. The material sequenced was blood, either unsorted or a sorted T cell fraction (not recorded which). These receptor sequences come from a female donor with ankylosing spondylitis or in good health (not recorded which).

This clonotype has ten or more counts. The CDR3 sequence is CASSLGLHNEQFF. Here the CDR3 DNA reads TGCGCCAGCAGCTTGGGACTCCACAATGAGCAGTTCTTC. The rearrangement uses TRBV5-1 and TRBJ2-1; D is ambiguous. Trimming shortened V by 0 bases and J by 5 bases, and 6 bases separated the two germline ends. Per germline, CDR1 SGHRS and CDR2 YFSETQ. CDR3 size: 13 residues.

This clonotype came up many times. The chain recombines TRBV20-1 with TRBJ2-5; D is possibly TRBD1 (5 bases). From germline, CDR1 is DFQATT and CDR2 SNEGSKA (reference sequence). The V and J ends lost 6 bases and 3 bases respectively, with 5 bases between them. This CDR3 has 10 amino acids. The CDR3 here is CSAQEETQYF. CDR3 coding DNA: TGCAGTGCACAGGAAGAGACCCAGTACTTC.

Of note for this clonotype: A read error is possible here, since a much larger clone lies one base away. J is TRBJ1-5 and V is TRBV6-2 or TRBV6-3; D gene ambiguous. The CDR3 sequence is 15 residues long. In germline, CDR1 is MNHEY, CDR2 SVGEGT. The CDR3 spells CVSSHRRWSNQPQHF. The CDR3 DNA reads TGTGTCAGCAGTCACCGGCGGTGGAGCAATCAGCCCCAGCATTTT.

This clonotype was seen many times. The chain employs TRBV6-6 and TRBJ2-3; no reliable D call. The CDR3 length is 15 residues. Germline V gives CDR1 MNHNY, CDR2 SVGAGI (reference sequence). V gave up 4 bases and J gave up 6 bases, with 17 bases separating them. In nucleotides, the CDR3 is TGTGCCAGCAGTTCCCCGGAAAGGTGGTCGGATACGCAGTATTTT. It codes for CASSSPERWSDTQYF.

This clonotype has at least ten counts. The J gene is TRBJ1-3, the V gene TRBV10-3; D remains unclear. Germline V gives CDR1 ENHRY, CDR2 SYGVKD. Deletions cut 5 bases from V and 8 bases from J, with 10 bases between. This CDR3 has 12 residues. This CDR3 reads CAISQTWDTIYF. The CDR3 nucleotides read TGTGCCATCAGTCAAACATGGGACACCATATATTTT.

The chain recombines TRBV20-1 with TRBJ2-3, with TRBD2 as a possible D gene (6 bases). Germline V gives CDR1 DFQATT, CDR2 SNEGSKA (reference sequence). This CDR3 spans 13 amino acids. Trimming removed 6 bases at V and 4 bases at J, with 14 bases between. Here the CDR3 DNA reads TGCAGTGCCTTACTAGCAAGCGCAGATACGCAGTATTTT. The encoded protein is CSALLASADTQYF.

This clonotype was counted many times. The chain joins TRBV5-1 to TRBJ2-2, with 11 bases lining up with TRBD2. The CDR3 has 16 amino acids. Germline trimming cut 4 bases from V and 4 bases from J; bases unmatched to any gene: 6. The germline V gene encodes CDR1 SGHRS and CDR2 YFSETQ. The CDR3 bases are TGCGCCAGCAGCCGAAAAGGGACTAGCGGCACCGGGGAGCTGTTTTTT. Amino acid sequence: CASSRKGTSGTGELFF. The full variable domain, with the rest looked up from reference TRBV5-1 and TRBJ2-2, is KAGVTQTPRYLIKTRGQQVTLSCSPISGHRSVSWYQQTPGQGLQFLFEYFSETQRNKGNFPGRFSGRQFSNSRSEMNVSTLELGDSALYLCASSRKGTSGTGELFFGEGSRLTVL.

V and J are TRBV6-5 and TRBJ1-1; no reliable D call. The germline gives CDR1 MNHEY, CDR2 SVGAGI. This CDR3 contains 14 residues. Deletions cut 4 bases from V and 4 bases from J, with 13 bases between. The CDR3 sequence: CASSSPTRPTEAFF. The CDR3 nucleotides are TGTGCCAGCAGTTCTCCGACCCGACCCACTGAAGCTTTCTTT.

This clonotype came up a few times. The J gene is TRBJ1-2, the V gene TRBV7-2; D remains ambiguous. The germline V and J ends were trimmed by 2 bases and 4 bases, with 14 bases remaining between them. CDR3 length equals 15 residues. CDR1 is SGHTA, CDR2 FQGNSA, per germline. The CDR3 sequence: CASSLNSADRYGYTF. The CDR3 nucleotides are TGTGCCAGCAGCTTAAATTCGGCGGACCGCTATGGCTACACCTTC.

The table lists this clonotype with many counts. The chain recombines TRBV10-3 with TRBJ1-1, with D possibly being TRBD1 (5 bases). The CDR3 runs 14 residues. Trimming left V 7 bases short and J 0 bases short, with 12 bases between. From germline, CDR1 is ENHRY and CDR2 SYGVKD. The CDR3 DNA reads TGTGCCATCACTAGAGACAGCCTGAACACTGAAGCTTTCTTT. This sequence encodes CAITRDSLNTEAFF.

This clonotype came up a few times. This chain joins TRBV20-1 and TRBJ2-3; 8 bases agree with TRBD2. Germline-derived CDR1 and CDR2 are DFQATT and SNEGSKA (reference sequence). The CDR3 has 15 residues. Trimming at V came to 6 bases and at J to 0 bases, leaving 8 bases not matched to a gene. The CDR3 sequence: CSATTSGFSTDTQYF. CDR3 DNA: TGCAGTGCCACAACTAGCGGATTTAGCACAGATACGCAGTATTTT.

This clonotype occurred many times. The chain recombines TRBV29-1 with TRBJ2-2; D may be TRBD2 (6 bases). CDR1 and CDR2 from the germline V gene are SQVTM and ANQGSEA. The CDR3 totals 12 residues. Trimming took 3 bases from V and 6 from J, leaving 8 bases between them. CDR3 in amino acids: CSVDSGAGELFF. Written as DNA, the CDR3 is TGCAGCGTTGATTCGGGGGCCGGGGAGCTGTTTTTT.

This clonotype was seen many times. The V gene is TRBV5-1, the J gene TRBJ1-1, with 10 bases fitting TRBD1. This CDR3 region has 17 residues. Trimming cost V 4 bases and J 0 bases; bases outside gene matches: 9. CDR1 is SGHRS and CDR2 is YFSETQ in the germline V gene. The CDR3 DNA sequence: TGCGCCAGCAGCGCGTCCCGGGACAGGGGATTGAACACTGAAGCTTTCTTT. This codes for CASSASRDRGLNTEAFF.

Ten or more counts support this clonotype. This chain uses TRBV12-3 or TRBV12-4 with TRBJ2-2, with unresolved D. The V end was cut by 7 bases, the J end by 6 bases, with 18 bases between. The CDR3 runs to 15 residues. CDR3 DNA: TGTGCCAGCAACTCCCTAGTAGTAGGCGCCGGGGAGCTGTTTTTT. Its translation: CASNSLVVGAGELFF.

This rearrangement joins TRBV11-1 to TRBJ2-7; TRBD2 might be the D (6 bases). V gave up 8 bases and J gave up 3 bases, with 8 bases separating them. The CDR3 runs to 11 residues. The germline CDR1 and CDR2 sequences are SGHAT and FQDESV (reference sequence). The CDR3 coding sequence is TGTGCCAGCGGGACTCTCTACGAGCAGTACTTC. This codes for CASGTLYEQYF.

This clonotype was counted ten times or more. The chain couples TRBV12-3 or TRBV12-4 to TRBJ1-2, with 11 nucleotides matching TRBD1. V was clipped by 5 bases and J by 7 bases; unmatched bases: 9. CDR3 length equals 15 residues. CDR3 amino acids: CASSPGDRGFGGYTF. The CDR3, as DNA: TGTGCCAGCAGTCCCGGGGACAGGGGGTTCGGTGGCTACACCTTC.

A word on this clonotype: A junction end diverges from the germline sequence, so it may reflect a read error. The chain recombines TRBV7-2 with TRBJ1-1; 7 bases fit TRBD1. Germline CDR1 and CDR2: SGHTA and FQGNSA. The length of the CDR3 is 12 residues. CDR3 nucleotide sequence: TGTGCCAGCAGCCTATTGACAGGGCAGGGGATCTTT. Its translation: CASSLLTGQGIF.

This clonotype has only a few counts. V gene TRBV28 combines with J gene TRBJ2-7; the D gene is possibly TRBD2 (7 bases). The CDR3 spans 14 residues. Germline values: CDR1 MDHEN, CDR2 SYDVKM. V lost 7 bases to trimming and J lost 4 bases, with 17 bases between them. Written as DNA, the CDR3 is TGTGCCAGCACGGGAGTCGGGGGGCCTTACGAGCAGTACTTC. It encodes CASTGVGGPYEQYF.

This clonotype has at least ten counts. This chain joins TRBV18 and TRBJ2-5, with D perhaps TRBD1 or TRBD2 (5 bases each). The CDR3 sequence is 15 residues long. Trimming shortened V by 0 bases and J by 3 bases, and 11 bases separated the two germline ends. Per germline, CDR1 KGHSH and CDR2 LQKENI. CDR3 sequence reads: CASSPPGALKETQYF. The CDR3 coding sequence is TGTGCCAGCTCACCACCCGGGGCACTCAAAGAGACCCAGTACTTC. Complete variable domain (other parts from reference TRBV18 and TRBJ2-5): NAGVMQNPRHLVRRRGQEARLRCSPMKGHSHVYWYRQLPEEGLKFMVYLQKENIIDESGMPKERFSAEFPKEGPSILRIQQVVRGDSAAYFCASSPPGALKETQYFGPGTRLLVL.

The rearrangement joins TRBV13 to TRBJ1-1; D unclear. The CDR3 loop spans 15 amino acids. Germline lookup yields CDR1 PRHDT and CDR2 FYEKMQ (reference sequence). Between the trimmed V and J ends, which lost 5 bases and 1 base, there was a span of 14 bases. CDR3 bases: TGTGCCAGCAGCCGCAGAGCGGAGGGGAACACTGAAGCTTTCTTT. Translating gives CASSRRAEGNTEAFF.

This clonotype showed up many times. This chain links TRBV28 with TRBJ1-3; TRBD1 might be the D (6 bases). The CDR3 covers 13 residues. CDR1 MDHEN and CDR2 SYDVKM come from the germline V gene. Trimming cost V 6 bases and J 4 bases, with 10 bases left between them. This chain's CDR3 is CASSRQDGNTIYF. CDR3 sequence (DNA): TGTGCCAGCAGCAGACAGGACGGAAACACCATATATTTT.

This clonotype was recorded at least ten times. V gene TRBV20-1 combines with J gene TRBJ2-5, with D perhaps TRBD2 (6 bases). The CDR3 runs 14 residues. CDR1 is DFQATT and CDR2 is SNEGSKA in the germline V gene (reference sequence). Trimming pared 0 bases from V and 6 bases from J, leaving 14 bases between. The CDR3, as DNA: TGCAGTGCTAGAGACGGGAGCCTTGCGAAGACCCAGTACTTC. It yields the protein CSARDGSLAKTQYF.

This clonotype was detected a few times. The V call is TRBV5-6, the J call TRBJ2-1; D is possibly TRBD2 (5 bases). This CDR3 region has 15 residues. Germline loops: CDR1 SGHDT, CDR2 YYEEEE. The V gene lost 2 bases and the J gene lost 2 bases, with 11 bases spanning the gap. CDR3 loop: CASSFGGGPYNEQFF. In nucleotides, the CDR3 is TGTGCCAGCAGCTTTGGCGGAGGCCCCTACAATGAGCAGTTCTTC.

This clonotype was seen at least ten times. The chain's CDR3 is CASSQGQMTGKVPEAFF. CDR3 coding DNA: TGTGCCAGCAGCCAGGGACAAATGACAGGGAAGGTCCCTGAAGCTTTCTTT. This rearrangement joins TRBV3-1 to TRBJ1-1; 7 nucleotides line up with TRBD1. Looked up from germline, CDR1 is LGHDT and CDR2 is YNNKEL (reference sequence). This CDR3 contains 17 residues. Trimming removed 3 bases from V and 6 bases from J; junction bases left unmatched: 16.

V usage is TRBV4-3 and J usage is TRBJ2-1, with TRBD2 identical over 11 bases. The CDR3 totals 16 residues. Germline CDR1 and CDR2: LGHNA and YSLEER. The V segment lost 4 bases and the J segment 7 bases; nucleotides outside the gene matches: 9. The CDR3 nucleotides read TGCGCCAGCAGCCTCTGGGTAGCGGGAGGGATAAATGAGCAGTTCTTC. Protein product: CASSLWVAGGINEQFF.

This clonotype was counted many times. The J gene is TRBJ2-7, the V gene TRBV6-1; D perhaps matches TRBD2 (5 bases). Germline loops: CDR1 MNHNS, CDR2 SASEGT. The V and J ends lost 6 bases and 2 bases respectively, with 11 bases between them. The CDR3 totals 13 residues. This chain's CDR3 is CASRRTATYEQYF. In DNA form, the CDR3 reads TGTGCCAGCAGGCGGACTGCCACCTACGAGCAGTACTTC.

Note on this clonotype: A much more abundant neighbour one base away suggests this may be a read error. J is TRBJ2-1 and V is TRBV5-1, with 8 bases lining up with TRBD2. This CDR3 contains 14 residues. The germline V gene encodes CDR1 SGHRS and CDR2 YFSETQ. The CDR3 DNA reads as TGCGCCAGCAGCCGGACTAGCTCCTTCAATGGGCAGTTCTTC. It encodes CASSRTSSFNGQFF.

V and J are TRBV29-1 and TRBJ2-1, with TRBD1 as a possible D gene (6 bases). The CDR3 extends over 13 amino acids. Germline CDR1 SQVTM, CDR2 ANQGSEA. V was pared by 4 bases and J by 9 bases, with 16 bases between. CDR3 protein: CSVVTQGIGEQFF. CDR3 DNA sequence: TGCAGCGTTGTAACGCAGGGGATAGGTGAGCAGTTCTTC.

This clonotype was counted at least ten times. The chain uses TRBV19 and TRBJ2-7; D assignment may be TRBD1 or TRBD2 (5 bases each). This CDR3 contains 15 residues. Germline CDR1 reads LNHDA; CDR2 reads SQIVND (reference sequence). V shed 5 bases and J shed 2 bases, with 16 bases lying between them. CDR3 sequence: CASSRGALFTYEQYF. The CDR3 DNA reads as TGTGCCAGTAGTCGAGGGGCCCTTTTTACCTACGAGCAGTACTTC.

This clonotype was detected many times. This chain joins TRBV24-1 and TRBJ2-1; 9 nucleotides line up with TRBD2. Looked up from germline, CDR1 is KGHDR and CDR2 is SFDVKD. The CDR3 consists of 16 residues. Trimming cost V 2 bases and J 6 bases; bases outside gene matches: 7. As DNA, the CDR3 is TGTGCCACCAGTGATTCCCTAGCGGGATGGAGCAATGAGCAGTTCTTC. Translated, it gives CATSDSLAGWSNEQFF.

This clonotype was counted only a few times. This sequence joins TRBV20-1 and TRBJ2-4; 9 bases line up with TRBD2. The CDR3 contains 19 residues. Looked up from germline, CDR1 is DFQATT and CDR2 is SNEGSKA (reference sequence). The V segment lost 3 bases and the J segment 0 bases; nucleotides outside the gene matches: 15. The CDR3 here is CSASPVSGSNTPAKNIQYF. CDR3 nucleotide sequence: TGCAGTGCTAGTCCCGTTAGCGGGAGTAACACCCCAGCCAAAAACATTCAGTACTTC.

This clonotype was seen repeatedly, ten times or more. The chain recombines TRBV4-2 with TRBJ2-2, with TRBD1 identical over 9 bases. V was pared by 4 bases and J by 4 bases, with 16 bases of the junction left unmatched. This CDR3 has 19 amino acids. Germline CDR1 is LGHNA and CDR2 is YNFKEQ. CDR3 sequence (DNA): TGTGCCAGCAGCCCGTCCGGGACAGGGAGGCATAGGGCCACCGGGGAGCTGTTTTTT. Translating it yields CASSPSGTGRHRATGELFF.